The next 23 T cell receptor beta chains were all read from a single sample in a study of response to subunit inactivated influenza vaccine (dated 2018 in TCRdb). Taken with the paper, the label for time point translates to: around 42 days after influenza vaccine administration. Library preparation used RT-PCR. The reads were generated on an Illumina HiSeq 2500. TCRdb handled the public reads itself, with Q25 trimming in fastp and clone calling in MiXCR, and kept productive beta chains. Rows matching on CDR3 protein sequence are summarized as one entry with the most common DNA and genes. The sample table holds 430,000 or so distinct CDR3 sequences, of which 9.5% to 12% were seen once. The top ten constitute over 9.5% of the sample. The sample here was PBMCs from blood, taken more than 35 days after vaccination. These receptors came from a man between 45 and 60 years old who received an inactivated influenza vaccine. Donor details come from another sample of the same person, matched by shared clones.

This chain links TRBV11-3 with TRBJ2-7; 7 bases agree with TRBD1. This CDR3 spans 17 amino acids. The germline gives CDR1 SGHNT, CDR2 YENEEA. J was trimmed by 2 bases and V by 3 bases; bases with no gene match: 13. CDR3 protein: CASSFGKRQGFTYEQYF. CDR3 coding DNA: TGTGCCAGCAGCTTCGGAAAAAGACAGGGTTTCACCTACGAGCAGTACTTC.

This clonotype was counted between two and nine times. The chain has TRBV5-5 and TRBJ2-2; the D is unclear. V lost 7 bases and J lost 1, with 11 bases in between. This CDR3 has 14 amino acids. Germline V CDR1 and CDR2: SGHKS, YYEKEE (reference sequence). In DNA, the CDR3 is TGTGCCAGCGGTAACACCTTGAACACCGGGGAGCTGTTTTTT. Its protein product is CASGNTLNTGELFF.

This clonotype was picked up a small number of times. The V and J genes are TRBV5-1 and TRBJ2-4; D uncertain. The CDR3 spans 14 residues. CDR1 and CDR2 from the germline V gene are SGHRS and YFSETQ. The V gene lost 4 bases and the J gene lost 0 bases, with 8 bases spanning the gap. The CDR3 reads CASSRGEAKNIQYF. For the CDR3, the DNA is TGCGCCAGCAGCCGAGGTGAAGCCAAAAACATTCAGTACTTC.

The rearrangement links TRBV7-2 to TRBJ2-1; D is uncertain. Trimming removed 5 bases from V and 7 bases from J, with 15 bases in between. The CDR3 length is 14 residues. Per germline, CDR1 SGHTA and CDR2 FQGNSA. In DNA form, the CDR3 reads TGTGCCAGCAGCCCCGTTAGGATGGGGAATGAGCAGTTCTTC. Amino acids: CASSPVRMGNEQFF.

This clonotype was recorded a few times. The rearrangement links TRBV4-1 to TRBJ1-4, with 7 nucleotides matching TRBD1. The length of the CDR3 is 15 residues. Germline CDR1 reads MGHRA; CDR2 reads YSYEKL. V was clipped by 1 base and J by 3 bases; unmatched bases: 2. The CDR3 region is CASSQAGTANEKLFF. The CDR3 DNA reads TGCGCCAGCAGCCAAGCCGGGACAGCTAATGAAAAACTGTTTTTT.

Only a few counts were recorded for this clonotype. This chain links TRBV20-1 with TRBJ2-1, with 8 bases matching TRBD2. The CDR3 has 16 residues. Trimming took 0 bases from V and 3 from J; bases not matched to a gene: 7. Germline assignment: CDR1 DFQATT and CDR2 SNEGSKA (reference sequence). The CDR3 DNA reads TGCAGTGCTAGAGAGGCCGGCGGGGGGAACTACAATGAGCAGTTCTTC. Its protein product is CSAREAGGGNYNEQFF.

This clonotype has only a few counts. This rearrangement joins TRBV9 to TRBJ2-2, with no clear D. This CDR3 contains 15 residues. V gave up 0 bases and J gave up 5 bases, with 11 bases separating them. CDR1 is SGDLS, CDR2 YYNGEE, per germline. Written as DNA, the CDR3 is TGTGCCAGCAGCGTAGCCCCCATTGAGACCGGGGAGCTGTTTTTT. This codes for CASSVAPIETGELFF.

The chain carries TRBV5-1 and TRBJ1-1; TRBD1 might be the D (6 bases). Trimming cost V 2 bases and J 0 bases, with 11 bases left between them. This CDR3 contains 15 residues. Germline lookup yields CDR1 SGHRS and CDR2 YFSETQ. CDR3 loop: CASSFRGDMNTEAFF. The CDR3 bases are TGCGCCAGCAGCTTCAGGGGAGATATGAACACTGAAGCTTTCTTT.

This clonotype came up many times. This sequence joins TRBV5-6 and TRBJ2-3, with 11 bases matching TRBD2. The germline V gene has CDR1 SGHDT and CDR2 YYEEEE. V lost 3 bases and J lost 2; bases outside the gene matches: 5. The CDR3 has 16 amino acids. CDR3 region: CASSSTSGRFTDTQYF. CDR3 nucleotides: TGTGCCAGCAGCTCCACTAGCGGGAGATTCACAGATACGCAGTATTTT.

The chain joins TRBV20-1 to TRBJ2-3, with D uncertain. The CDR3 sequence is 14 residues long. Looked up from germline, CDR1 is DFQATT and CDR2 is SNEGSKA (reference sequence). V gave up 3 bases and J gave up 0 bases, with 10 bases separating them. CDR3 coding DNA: TGCAGTGCTAGGGAAGGGTATAGCACAGATACGCAGTATTTT. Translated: CSAREGYSTDTQYF.

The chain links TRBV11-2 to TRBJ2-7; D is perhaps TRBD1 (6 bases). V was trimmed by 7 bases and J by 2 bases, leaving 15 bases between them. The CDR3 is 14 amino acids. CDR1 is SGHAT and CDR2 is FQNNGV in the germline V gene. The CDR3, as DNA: TGTGCCAGCACCGCCATCAGGGGCCCCTACGAGCAGTACTTC. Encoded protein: CASTAIRGPYEQYF. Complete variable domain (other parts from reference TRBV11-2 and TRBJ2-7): EAGVAQSPRYKIIEKRQSVAFWCNPISGHATLYWYQQILGQGPKLLIQFQNNGVVDDSQLPKDRFSAERLKGVDSTLKIQPAKLEDSAVYLCASTAIRGPYEQYFGPGTRLTVT.

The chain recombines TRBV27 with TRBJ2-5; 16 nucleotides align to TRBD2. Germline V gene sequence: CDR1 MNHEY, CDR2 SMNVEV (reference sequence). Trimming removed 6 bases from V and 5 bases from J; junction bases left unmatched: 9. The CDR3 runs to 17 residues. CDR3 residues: CASRPGTSGRAPETQYF. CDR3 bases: TGTGCCAGCAGACCCGGGACTAGCGGGAGGGCCCCGGAGACCCAGTACTTC.

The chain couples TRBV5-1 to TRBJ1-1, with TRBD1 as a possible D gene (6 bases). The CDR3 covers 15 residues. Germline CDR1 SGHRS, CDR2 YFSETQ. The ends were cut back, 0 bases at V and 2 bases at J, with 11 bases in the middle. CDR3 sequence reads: CASSLEGHRNTEAFF. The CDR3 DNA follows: TGCGCCAGCAGCTTGGAGGGACACAGAAACACTGAAGCTTTCTTT. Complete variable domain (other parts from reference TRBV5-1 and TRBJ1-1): KAGVTQTPRYLIKTRGQQVTLSCSPISGHRSVSWYQQTPGQGLQFLFEYFSETQRNKGNFPGRFSGRQFSNSRSEMNVSTLELGDSALYLCASSLEGHRNTEAFFGQGTRLTVV.

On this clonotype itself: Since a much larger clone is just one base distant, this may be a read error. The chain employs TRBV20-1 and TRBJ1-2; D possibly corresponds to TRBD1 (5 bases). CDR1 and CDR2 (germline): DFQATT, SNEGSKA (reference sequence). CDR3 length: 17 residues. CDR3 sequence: CCARDPPRESINYGYTF. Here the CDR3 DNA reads TGCTGTGCTAGAGATCCCCCCAGGGAATCCATTAACTATGGCTACACCTTC.

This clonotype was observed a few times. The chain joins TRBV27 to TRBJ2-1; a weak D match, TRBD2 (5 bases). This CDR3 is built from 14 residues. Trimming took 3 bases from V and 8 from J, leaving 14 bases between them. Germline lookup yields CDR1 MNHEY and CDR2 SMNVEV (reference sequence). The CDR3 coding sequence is TGTGCCAGCAGTTTGGGAGTAAAGGGAGATGAGCAGTTCTTC. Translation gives CASSLGVKGDEQFF.

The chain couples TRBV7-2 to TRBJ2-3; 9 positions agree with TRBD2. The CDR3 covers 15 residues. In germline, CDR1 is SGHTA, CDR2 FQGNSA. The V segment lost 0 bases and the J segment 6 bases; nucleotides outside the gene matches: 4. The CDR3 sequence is CASSLAGLASDTQYF. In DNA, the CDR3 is TGTGCCAGCAGCTTAGCGGGACTAGCTTCGGATACGCAGTATTTT.

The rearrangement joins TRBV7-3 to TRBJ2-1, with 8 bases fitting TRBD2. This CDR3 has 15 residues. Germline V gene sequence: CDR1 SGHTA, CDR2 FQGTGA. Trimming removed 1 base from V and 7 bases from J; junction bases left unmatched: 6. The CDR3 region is CASSLRLAKLNEQFF. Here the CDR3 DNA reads TGTGCCAGCAGCTTAAGACTAGCGAAACTTAATGAGCAGTTCTTC.

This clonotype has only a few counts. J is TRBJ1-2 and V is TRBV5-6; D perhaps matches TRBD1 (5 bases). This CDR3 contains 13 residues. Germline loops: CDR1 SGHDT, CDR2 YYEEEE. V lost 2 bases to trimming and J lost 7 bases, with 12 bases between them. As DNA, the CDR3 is TGTGCCAGCAGCTTTCAGGGAACCGGTGGCTACACCTTC. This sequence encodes CASSFQGTGGYTF.

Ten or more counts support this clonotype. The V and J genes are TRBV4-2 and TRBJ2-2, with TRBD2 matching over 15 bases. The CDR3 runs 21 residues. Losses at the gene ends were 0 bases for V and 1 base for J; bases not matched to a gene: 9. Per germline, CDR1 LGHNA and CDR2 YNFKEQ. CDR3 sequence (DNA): TGTGCCAGCAGCCAAGAACCCCGGACTAGCGGGGGGGCTTGGAACACCGGGGAGCTGTTTTTT. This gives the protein CASSQEPRTSGGAWNTGELFF.

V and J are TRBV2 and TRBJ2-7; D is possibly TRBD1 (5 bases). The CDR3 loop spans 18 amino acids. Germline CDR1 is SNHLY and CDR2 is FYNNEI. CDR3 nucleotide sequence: TGTACCTTCAGTTTGGTTGAGGTTTGGACACGAACTTCCTACGAGCAGTACTTC. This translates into CTFSLVEVWTRTSYEQYF.

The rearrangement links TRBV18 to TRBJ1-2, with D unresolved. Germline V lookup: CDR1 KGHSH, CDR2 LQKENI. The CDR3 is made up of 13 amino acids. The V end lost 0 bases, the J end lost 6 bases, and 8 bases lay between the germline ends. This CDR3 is CASSPPGRDGYTF. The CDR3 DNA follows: TGTGCCAGCTCACCACCTGGCCGTGATGGCTACACCTTC.

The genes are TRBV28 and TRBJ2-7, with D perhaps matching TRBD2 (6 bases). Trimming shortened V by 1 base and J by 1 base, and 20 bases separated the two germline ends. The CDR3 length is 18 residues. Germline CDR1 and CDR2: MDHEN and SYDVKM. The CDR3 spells CASSLSDGGTTQSYEQYF. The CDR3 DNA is TGTGCCAGCAGTTTATCCGATGGGGGGACCACTCAGTCCTACGAGCAGTACTTC.

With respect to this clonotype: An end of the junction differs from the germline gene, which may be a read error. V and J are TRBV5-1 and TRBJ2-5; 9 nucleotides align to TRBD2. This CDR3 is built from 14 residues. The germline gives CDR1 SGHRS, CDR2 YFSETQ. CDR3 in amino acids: CASSPGPSGATLNF. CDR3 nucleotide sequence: TGCGCCAGCAGCCCTGGTCCTAGCGGGGCCACCCTAAACTTC.